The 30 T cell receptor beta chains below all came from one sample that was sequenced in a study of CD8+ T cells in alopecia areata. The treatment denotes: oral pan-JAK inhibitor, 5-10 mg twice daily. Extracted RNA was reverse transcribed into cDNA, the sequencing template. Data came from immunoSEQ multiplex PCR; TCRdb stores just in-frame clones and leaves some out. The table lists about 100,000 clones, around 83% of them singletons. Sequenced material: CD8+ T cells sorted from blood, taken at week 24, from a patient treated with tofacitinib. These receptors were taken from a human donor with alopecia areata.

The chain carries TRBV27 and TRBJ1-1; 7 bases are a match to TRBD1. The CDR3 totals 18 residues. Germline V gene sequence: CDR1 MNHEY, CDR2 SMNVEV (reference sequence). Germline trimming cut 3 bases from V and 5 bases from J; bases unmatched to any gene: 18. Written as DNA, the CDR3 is TGTGCCAGCAGTTTGCCCTTATTTGAGATCGGACAGGTGACTGAAGCTTTCTTT. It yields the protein CASSLPLFEIGQVTEAFF.

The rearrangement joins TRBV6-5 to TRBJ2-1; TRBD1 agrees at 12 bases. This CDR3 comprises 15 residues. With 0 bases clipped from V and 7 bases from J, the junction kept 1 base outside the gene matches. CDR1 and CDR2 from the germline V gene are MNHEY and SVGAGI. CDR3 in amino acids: CASSYSGQGANEQFF. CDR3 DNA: TGTGCCAGCAGTTACTCGGGACAGGGGGCGAATGAGCAGTTCTTC.

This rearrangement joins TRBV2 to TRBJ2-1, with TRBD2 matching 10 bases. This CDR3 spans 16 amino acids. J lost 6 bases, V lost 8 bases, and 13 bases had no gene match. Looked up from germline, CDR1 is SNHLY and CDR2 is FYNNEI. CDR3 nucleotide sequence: TGTGCCAGCGTTGCCCGTTACAGCGGGGGGGCCAATGAGCAGTTCTTC. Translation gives CASVARYSGGANEQFF.

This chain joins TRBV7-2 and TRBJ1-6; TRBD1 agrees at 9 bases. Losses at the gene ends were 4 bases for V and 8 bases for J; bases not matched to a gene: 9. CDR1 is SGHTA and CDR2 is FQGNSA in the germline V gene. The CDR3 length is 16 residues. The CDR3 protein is CASSSPGTGRDSPLHF. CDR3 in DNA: TGTGCCAGCAGCTCTCCCGGGACAGGGAGAGATTCACCCCTCCACTTT.

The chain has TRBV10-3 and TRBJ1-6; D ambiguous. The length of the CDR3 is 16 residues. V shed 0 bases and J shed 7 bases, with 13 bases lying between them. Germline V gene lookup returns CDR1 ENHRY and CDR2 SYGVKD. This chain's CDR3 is CAISESTARLNSPLHF. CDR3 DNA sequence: TGTGCCATCAGTGAGTCAACAGCCCGCCTAAATTCACCCCTCCACTTT.

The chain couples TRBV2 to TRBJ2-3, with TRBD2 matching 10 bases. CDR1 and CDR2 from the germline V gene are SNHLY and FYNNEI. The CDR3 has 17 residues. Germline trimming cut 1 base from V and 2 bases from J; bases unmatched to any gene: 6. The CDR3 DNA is TGTGCCAGCAGTGAAGAATCTAGCGGGGGCAACACAGATACGCAGTATTTT. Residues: CASSEESSGGNTDTQYF.

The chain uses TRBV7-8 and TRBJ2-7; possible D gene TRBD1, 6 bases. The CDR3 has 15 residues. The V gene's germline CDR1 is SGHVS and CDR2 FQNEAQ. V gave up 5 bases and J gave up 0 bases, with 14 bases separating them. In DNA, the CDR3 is TGTGCCAGCAGCCCTCGGGACACGATCTCCTACGAGCAGTACTTC. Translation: CASSPRDTISYEQYF.

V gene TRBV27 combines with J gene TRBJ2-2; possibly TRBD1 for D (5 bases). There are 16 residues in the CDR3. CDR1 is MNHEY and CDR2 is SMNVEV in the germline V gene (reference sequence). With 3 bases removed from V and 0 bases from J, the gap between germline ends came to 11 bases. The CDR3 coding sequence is TGTGCCAGCAGTTTCCTTGAGACAGCGAACACCGGGGAGCTGTTTTTT. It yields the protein CASSFLETANTGELFF.

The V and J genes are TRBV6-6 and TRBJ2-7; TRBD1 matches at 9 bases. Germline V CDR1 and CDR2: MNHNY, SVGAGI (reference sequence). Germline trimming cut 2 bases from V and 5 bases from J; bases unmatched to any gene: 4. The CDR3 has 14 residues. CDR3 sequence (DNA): TGTGCCAGCAGTTACGGGACAGGGTTGGACGAGCAGTACTTC. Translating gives CASSYGTGLDEQYF.

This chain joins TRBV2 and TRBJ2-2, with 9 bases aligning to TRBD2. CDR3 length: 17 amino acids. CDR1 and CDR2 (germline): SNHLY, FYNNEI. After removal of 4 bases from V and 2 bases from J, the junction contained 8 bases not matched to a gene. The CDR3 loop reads CASSVNSGGLNTGELFF. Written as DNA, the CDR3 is TGTGCCAGCAGTGTCAATAGCGGGGGCCTTAACACCGGGGAGCTGTTTTTT.

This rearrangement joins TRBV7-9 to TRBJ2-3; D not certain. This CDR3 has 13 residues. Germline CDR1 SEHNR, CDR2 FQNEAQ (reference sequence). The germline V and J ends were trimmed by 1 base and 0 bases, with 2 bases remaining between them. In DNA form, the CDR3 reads TGTGCCAGCAGCTTAGGTAGCACAGATACGCAGTATTTT. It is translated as CASSLGSTDTQYF.

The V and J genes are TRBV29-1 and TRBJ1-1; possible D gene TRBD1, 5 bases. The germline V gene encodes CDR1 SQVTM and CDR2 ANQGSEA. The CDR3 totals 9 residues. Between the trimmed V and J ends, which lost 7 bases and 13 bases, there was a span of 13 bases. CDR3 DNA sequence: TGCAGCGGGGGCCAGGTGGGTTTCTTT. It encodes CSGGQVGFF.

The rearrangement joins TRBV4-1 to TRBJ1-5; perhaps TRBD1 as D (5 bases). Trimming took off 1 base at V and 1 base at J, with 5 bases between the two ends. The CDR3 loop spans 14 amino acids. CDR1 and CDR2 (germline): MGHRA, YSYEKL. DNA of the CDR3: TGCGCCAGCAGCCAAGGACAGAGCAATCAGCCCCAGCATTTT. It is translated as CASSQGQSNQPQHF.

The CDR3 DNA reads as TGTGCCAGCAGTTCTAGCGGGGGGGCCCACAATGAGCAGTTCTTC. This translates into CASSSSGGAHNEQFF. This chain uses TRBV6-5 with TRBJ2-1; 12 bases are shared with TRBD2. Germline V gives CDR1 MNHEY, CDR2 SVGAGI. The ends lost 4 bases at V and 5 bases at J; junction bases unmatched: 3. The CDR3 spans 15 residues.

CDR3 sequence reads: CAAGRDRGPRAQHF. Here the CDR3 DNA reads TGTGCCGCCGGCAGGGACAGGGGACCTCGAGCCCAGCATTTT. The rearrangement links TRBV9 to TRBJ1-5; TRBD1 matches 10 bases. V was pared by 10 bases and J by 11 bases, with 15 bases of the junction left unmatched. This CDR3 is built from 14 residues. CDR1 is SGDLS and CDR2 is YYNGEE in the germline V gene. Filled out from reference TRBV9 and TRBJ1-5, the complete variable domain reads DSGVTQTPKHLITATGQRVTLRCSPRSGDLSVYWYQQSLDQGLQFLIQYYNGEERAKGNILERFSAQQFPDLHSELNLSSLELGDSALYFCAAGRDRGPRAQHFGDGTRLSIL.

DNA for the CDR3: TGTGCCAGCAACCTACAGGGGGGGTCCTCCTACGAGCAGTACTTC. It codes for CASNLQGGSSYEQYF. The rearrangement links TRBV11-2 to TRBJ2-7; D perhaps matches TRBD1 (8 bases). The CDR3 extends over 15 amino acids. Deletions cut 7 bases from V and 0 bases from J, with 16 bases between. Germline V gives CDR1 SGHAT, CDR2 FQNNGV.

CDR3 protein: CAWSYIAGPSYEQYF. The DNA of the CDR3 is TGTGCCTGGAGTTATATAGCGGGACCCTCCTACGAGCAGTACTTC. The chain joins TRBV30 to TRBJ2-7; 8 positions match TRBD2. Looked up from germline, CDR1 is GTSNPN and CDR2 is SVGIG (reference sequence). CDR3 length equals 15 residues. The V and J ends lost 2 bases and 0 bases, in that order; junction bases with no gene match: 6.

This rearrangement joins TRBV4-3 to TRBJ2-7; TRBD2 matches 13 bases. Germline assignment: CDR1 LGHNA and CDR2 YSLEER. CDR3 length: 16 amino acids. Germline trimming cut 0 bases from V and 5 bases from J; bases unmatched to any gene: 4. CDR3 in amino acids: CASSQDQGLAGDEQYF. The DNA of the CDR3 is TGCGCCAGCAGCCAAGATCAAGGACTAGCGGGGGACGAGCAGTACTTC.

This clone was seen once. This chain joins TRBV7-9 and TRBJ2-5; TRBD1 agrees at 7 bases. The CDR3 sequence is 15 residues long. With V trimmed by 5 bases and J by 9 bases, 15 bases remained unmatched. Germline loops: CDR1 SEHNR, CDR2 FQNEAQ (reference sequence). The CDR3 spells CASSTPRTGKDAQYF. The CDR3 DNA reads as TGTGCCAGCAGCACGCCGAGGACAGGAAAAGATGCCCAGTACTTC.

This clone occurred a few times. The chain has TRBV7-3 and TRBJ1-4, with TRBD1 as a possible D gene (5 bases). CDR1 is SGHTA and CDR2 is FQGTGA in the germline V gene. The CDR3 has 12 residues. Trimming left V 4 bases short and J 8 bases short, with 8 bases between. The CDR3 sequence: CASSSSGEKLFF. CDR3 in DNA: TGTGCCAGCAGCTCTTCAGGGGAAAAACTGTTTTTT.

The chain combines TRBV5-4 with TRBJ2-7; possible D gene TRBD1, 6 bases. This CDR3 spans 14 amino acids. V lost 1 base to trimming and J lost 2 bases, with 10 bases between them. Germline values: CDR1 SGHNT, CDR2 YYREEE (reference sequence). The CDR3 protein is CASSLPGETYEQYF. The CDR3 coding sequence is TGTGCCAGCAGCTTGCCAGGGGAAACCTACGAGCAGTACTTC.

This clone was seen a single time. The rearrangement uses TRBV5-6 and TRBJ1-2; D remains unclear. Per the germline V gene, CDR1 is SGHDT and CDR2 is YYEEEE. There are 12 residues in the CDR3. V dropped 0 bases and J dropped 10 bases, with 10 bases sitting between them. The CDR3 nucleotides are TGTGCCAGCAGCTTGGGAGATAATGTCTACACCTTC. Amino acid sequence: CASSLGDNVYTF.

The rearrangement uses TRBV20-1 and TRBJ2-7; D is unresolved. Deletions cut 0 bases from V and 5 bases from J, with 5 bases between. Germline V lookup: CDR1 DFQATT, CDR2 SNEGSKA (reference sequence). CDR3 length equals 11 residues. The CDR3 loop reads CSARDINEQYF. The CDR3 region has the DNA TGCAGTGCTAGAGATATAAACGAGCAGTACTTC.

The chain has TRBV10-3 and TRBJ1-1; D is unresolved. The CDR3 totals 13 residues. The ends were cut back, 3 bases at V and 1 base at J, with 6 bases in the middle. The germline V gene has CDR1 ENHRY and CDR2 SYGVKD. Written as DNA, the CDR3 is TGTGCCATCAGTGATTGGGGGAACACTGAAGCTTTCTTT. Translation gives CAISDWGNTEAFF.

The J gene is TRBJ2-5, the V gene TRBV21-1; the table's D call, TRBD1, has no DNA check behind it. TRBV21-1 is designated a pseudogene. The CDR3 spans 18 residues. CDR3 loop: CASSTPRDRTLSGETQYF. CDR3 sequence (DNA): TGTGCCAGCAGCACCCCCCGGGACAGGACGCTCAGTGGCGAGACCCAGTACTTC.

Written as DNA, the CDR3 is TGCGCCAGCAGCCAAGGGCTAGCGGGGACAAATGAGCAGTTCTTC. This gives the protein CASSQGLAGTNEQFF. V gene TRBV4-1 combines with J gene TRBJ2-1; 9 nucleotides align to TRBD2. V lost 1 base to trimming and J lost 7 bases; unmatched junction nucleotides: 5. Germline loops: CDR1 MGHRA, CDR2 YSYEKL. The CDR3 covers 15 residues.

For the CDR3, the DNA is TGCAGCGACGCAGGGGGGCAAGAGACCCAGTACTTC. Translating gives CSDAGGQETQYF. J is TRBJ2-5 and V is TRBV29-1; maybe TRBD1 (7 bases). Trimming took 7 bases from V and 2 from J, leaving 11 bases between them. Germline V gives CDR1 SQVTM, CDR2 ANQGSEA. The CDR3 spans 12 residues.

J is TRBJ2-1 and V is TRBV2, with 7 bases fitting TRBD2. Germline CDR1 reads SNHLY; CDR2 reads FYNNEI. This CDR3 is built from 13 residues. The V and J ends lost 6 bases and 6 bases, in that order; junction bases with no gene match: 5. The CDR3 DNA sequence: TGTGCCAGCAGCCTGACTAGCCCCAATGAGCAGTTCTTC. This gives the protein CASSLTSPNEQFF.

This chain's CDR3 is CASSLGNSPLHF. DNA of the CDR3: TGTGCCAGCAGTTTAGGCAATTCACCCCTCCACTTT. The genes are TRBV27 and TRBJ1-6; D not resolved. Germline V lookup: CDR1 MNHEY, CDR2 SMNVEV (reference sequence). The V gene lost 2 bases and the J gene lost 7 bases, with 3 bases spanning the gap. The CDR3 is 12 amino acids.

The CDR3 reads CASSQWTGGGNQPQHF. The CDR3 coding sequence is TGTGCCAGCAGCCAGTGGACAGGGGGGGGCAATCAGCCCCAGCATTTT. This chain joins TRBV7-9 and TRBJ1-5, with 10 bases fitting TRBD1. CDR1 and CDR2 from the germline V gene are SEHNR and FQNEAQ (reference sequence). V lost 5 bases to trimming and J lost 2 bases; unmatched junction nucleotides: 6. The CDR3 runs 16 residues.